The T cell receptor (beta chain) under discussion was sequenced for a study of T cell changes during pregnancy in multiple sclerosis. CDR1 and CDR2 from the germline V gene are SGDLS and YYNGEE. The CDR3 extends over 15 amino acids. Trimming left V 3 bases short and J 5 bases short, with 14 bases between. Here immunoSEQ multiplex PCR was the method, and the copy in TCRdb shows in-frame clones only, minus some. The table includes approximately 9,000 clones, 83% detected once. The TCR sequence derives from a female donor in good health, enrolled as a control in a pregnancy study. The chain is built from TRBV9 and TRBJ1-4; a weak D match, TRBD1 (5 bases). Sequencing used CD8+ T cells from peripheral blood mononuclear cells, obtained in the third trimester of pregnancy. The CDR3 spells CASSGTGGQNEKLFF. For the CDR3, the DNA is TGTGCCAGCAGCGGAACGGGGGGTCAGAATGAAAAACTGTTTTTT.